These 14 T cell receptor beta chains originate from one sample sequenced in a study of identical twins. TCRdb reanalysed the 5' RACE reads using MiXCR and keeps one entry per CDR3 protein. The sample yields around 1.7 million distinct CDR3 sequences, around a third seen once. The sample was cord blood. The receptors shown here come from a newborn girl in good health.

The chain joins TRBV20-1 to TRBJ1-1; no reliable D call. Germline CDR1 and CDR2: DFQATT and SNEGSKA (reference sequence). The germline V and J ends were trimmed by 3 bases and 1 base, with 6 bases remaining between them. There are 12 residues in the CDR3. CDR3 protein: CSARLQNTEAFF. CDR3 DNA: TGCAGTGCTAGGTTACAGAACACTGAAGCTTTCTTT.

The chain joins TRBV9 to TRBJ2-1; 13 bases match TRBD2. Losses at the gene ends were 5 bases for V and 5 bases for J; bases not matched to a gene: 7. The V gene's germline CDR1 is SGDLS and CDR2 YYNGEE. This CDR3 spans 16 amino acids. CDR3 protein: CASRDRGLAGNNEQFF. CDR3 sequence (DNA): TGTGCCAGCAGGGACCGGGGACTAGCGGGGAACAATGAGCAGTTCTTC.

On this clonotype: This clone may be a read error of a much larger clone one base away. CDR3 region: CASSSGTSGRGTDTQSF. The CDR3 bases are TGTGCCAGCAGCTCTGGGACTAGCGGGAGAGGGACAGATACGCAGTCTTTT. The V gene is TRBV7-2, the J gene TRBJ2-3, with TRBD2 matching over 14 bases. Germline assignment: CDR1 SGHTA and CDR2 FQGNSA. The CDR3 extends over 17 amino acids.

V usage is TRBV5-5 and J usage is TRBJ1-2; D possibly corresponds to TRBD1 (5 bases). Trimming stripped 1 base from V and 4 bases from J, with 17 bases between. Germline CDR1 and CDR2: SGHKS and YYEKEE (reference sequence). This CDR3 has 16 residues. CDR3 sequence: CASSLSPGPQGYGYTF. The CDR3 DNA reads TGTGCCAGCAGCTTGTCTCCGGGACCCCAGGGCTATGGCTACACCTTC. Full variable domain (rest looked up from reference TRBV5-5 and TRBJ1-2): DAGVTQSPTHLIKTRGQQVTLRCSPISGHKSVSWYQQVLGQGPQFIFQYYEKEERGRGNFPDRFSARQFPNYSSELNVNALLLGDSALYLCASSLSPGPQGYGYTFGSGTRLTVV.

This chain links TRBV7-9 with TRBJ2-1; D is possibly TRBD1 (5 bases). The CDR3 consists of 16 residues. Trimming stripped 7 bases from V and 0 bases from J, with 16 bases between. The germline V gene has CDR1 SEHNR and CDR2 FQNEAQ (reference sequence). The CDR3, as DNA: TGTGCCAGCAACGACGACAGCTTTATCTCCTACAATGAGCAGTTCTTC. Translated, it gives CASNDDSFISYNEQFF.

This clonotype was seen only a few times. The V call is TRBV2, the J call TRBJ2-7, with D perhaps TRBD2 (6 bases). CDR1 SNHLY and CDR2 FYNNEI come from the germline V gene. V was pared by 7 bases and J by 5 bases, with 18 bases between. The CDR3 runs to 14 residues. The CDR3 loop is CASKIGGGSNEQYF. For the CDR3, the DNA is TGTGCCAGCAAAATCGGAGGAGGGAGCAACGAGCAGTACTTC. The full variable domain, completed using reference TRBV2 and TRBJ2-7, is EPEVTQTPSHQVTQMGQEVILRCVPISNHLYFYWYRQILGQKVEFLVSFYNNEISEKSEIFDDQFSVERPDGSNFTLKIRSTKLEDSAMYFCASKIGGGSNEQYFGPGTRLTVT.

The chain's CDR3 is CATRLAGSSSYEQYF. The DNA for the CDR3 is TGTGCCACGCGACTAGCGGGGTCAAGCTCCTACGAGCAGTACTTC. The chain couples TRBV12-3 or TRBV12-4 to TRBJ2-7, with 11 nucleotides matching TRBD2. Germline trimming cut 10 bases from V and 0 bases from J; bases unmatched to any gene: 8. The CDR3 length is 15 residues.

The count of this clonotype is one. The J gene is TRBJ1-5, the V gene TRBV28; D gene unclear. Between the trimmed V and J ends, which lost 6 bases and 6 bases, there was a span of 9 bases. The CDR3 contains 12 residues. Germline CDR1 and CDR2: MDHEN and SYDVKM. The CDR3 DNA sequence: TGTGCCAGCAGCTTAGAAGTTCAGCCCCAGCATTTT. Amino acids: CASSLEVQPQHF.

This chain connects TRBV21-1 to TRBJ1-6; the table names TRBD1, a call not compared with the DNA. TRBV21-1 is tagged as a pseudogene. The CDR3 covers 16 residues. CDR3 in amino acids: CASSKMCGDSCAPLHF. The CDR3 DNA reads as TGTGCCAGCAGCAAAATGTGTGGAGACAGTTGTGCACCCCTCCACTTT.

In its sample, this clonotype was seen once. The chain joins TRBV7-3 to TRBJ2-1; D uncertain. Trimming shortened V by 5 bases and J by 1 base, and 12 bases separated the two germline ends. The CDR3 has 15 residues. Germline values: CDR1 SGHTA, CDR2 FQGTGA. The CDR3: CASSPTQGSYNEQFF. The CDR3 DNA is TGTGCCAGCAGCCCGACCCAAGGATCCTACAATGAGCAGTTCTTC.

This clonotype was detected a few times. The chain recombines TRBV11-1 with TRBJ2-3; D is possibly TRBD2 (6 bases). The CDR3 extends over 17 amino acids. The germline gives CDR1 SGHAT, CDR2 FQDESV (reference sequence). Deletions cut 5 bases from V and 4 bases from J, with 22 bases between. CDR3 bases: TGTGCCAGCAGCCCTCTCTTGGGGCGGGATCGGGCAGATACGCAGTATTTT. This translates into CASSPLLGRDRADTQYF.

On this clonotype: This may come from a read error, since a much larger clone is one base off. In DNA, the CDR3 is TGTGCCAGCAGCCAGGGATGGGCCAAAAACATTCAGTACTTC. Encoded protein: CASSQGWAKNIQYF. This chain connects TRBV6-1 to TRBJ2-4, with a weak D call TRBD1 (5 bases). This CDR3 spans 14 amino acids. V was pared by 6 bases and J by 1 base, with 10 bases between. Germline CDR1 and CDR2: MNHNS and SASEGT.

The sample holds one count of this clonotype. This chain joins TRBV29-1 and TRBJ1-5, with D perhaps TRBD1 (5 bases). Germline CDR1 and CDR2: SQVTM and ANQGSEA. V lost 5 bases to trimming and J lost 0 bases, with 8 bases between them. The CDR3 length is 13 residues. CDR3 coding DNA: TGCAGCGTTCGGGGGGATAGCAATCAGCCCCAGCATTTT. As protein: CSVRGDSNQPQHF.

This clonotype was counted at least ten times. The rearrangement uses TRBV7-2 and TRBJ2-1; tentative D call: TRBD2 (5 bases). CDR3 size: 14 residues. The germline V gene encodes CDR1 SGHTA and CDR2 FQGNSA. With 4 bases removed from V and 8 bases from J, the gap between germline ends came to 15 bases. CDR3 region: CASSSAGLVDEQFF. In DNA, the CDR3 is TGTGCCAGCAGCTCAGCCGGACTTGTTGATGAGCAGTTCTTC.